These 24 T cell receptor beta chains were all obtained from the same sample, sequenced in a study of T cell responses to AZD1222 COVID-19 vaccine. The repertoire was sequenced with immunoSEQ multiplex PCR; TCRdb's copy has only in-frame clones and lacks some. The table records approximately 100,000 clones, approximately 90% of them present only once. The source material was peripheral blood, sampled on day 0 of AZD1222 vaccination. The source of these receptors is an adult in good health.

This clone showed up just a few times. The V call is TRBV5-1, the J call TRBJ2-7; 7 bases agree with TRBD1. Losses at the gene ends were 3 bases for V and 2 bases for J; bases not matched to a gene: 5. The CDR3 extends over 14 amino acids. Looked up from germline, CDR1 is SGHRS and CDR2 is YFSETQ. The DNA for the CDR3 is TGCGCCAGCAGCTCCCGGGACAGTCCCTACGAGCAGTACTTC. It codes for CASSSRDSPYEQYF.

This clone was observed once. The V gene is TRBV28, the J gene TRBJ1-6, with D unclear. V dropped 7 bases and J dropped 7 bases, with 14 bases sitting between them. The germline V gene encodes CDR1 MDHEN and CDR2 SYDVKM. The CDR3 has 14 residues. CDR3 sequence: CASKIWGYNSPLHF. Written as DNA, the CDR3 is TGTGCCAGCAAAATTTGGGGATACAATTCACCCCTCCACTTT.

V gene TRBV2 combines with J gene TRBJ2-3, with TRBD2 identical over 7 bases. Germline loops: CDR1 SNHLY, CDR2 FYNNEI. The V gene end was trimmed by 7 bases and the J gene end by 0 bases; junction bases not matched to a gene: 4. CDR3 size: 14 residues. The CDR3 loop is CASKRGLSTDTQYF. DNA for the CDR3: TGTGCCAGCAAGCGGGGCCTTAGCACAGATACGCAGTATTTT.

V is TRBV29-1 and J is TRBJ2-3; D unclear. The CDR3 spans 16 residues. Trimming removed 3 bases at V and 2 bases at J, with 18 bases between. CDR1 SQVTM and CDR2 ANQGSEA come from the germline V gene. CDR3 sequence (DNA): TGCAGCGTTGATCACCCCCTTTTACCCTCCACAGATACGCAGTATTTT. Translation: CSVDHPLLPSTDTQYF.

CDR3 region: CASSQEHMDYGYTF. CDR3 DNA sequence: TGCGCCAGCAGCCAAGAGCATATGGACTATGGCTACACCTTC. This chain uses TRBV4-1 with TRBJ1-2; no definite D call. The length of the CDR3 is 14 residues. Germline-derived CDR1 and CDR2 are MGHRA and YSYEKL. V lost 0 bases to trimming and J lost 3 bases, with 8 bases between them.

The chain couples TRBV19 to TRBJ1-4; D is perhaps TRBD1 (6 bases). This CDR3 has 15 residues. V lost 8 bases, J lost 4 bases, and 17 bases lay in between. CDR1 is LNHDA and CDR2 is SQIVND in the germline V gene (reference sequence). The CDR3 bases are TGTGCCAGTCGTTCGTCCGGGACAATTAATGAAAAACTGTTTTTT. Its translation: CASRSSGTINEKLFF. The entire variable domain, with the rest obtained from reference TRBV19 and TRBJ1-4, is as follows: DGGITQSPKYLFRKEGQNVTLSCEQNLNHDAMYWYRQDPGQGLRLIYYSQIVNDFQKGDIAEGYSVSREKKESFPLTVTSAQKNPTAFYLCASRSSGTINEKLFFGSGTQLSVL.

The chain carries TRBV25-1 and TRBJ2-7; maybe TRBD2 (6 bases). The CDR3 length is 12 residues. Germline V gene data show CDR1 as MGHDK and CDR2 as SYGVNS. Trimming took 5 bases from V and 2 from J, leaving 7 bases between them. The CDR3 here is CASSWGAYEQYF. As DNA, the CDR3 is TGTGCCAGCAGTTGGGGGGCCTACGAGCAGTACTTC.

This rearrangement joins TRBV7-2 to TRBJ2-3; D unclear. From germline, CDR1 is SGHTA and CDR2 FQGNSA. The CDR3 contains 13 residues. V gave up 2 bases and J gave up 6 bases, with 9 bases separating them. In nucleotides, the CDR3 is TGTGCCAGCAGCTTATACAACACCGATACGCAGTATTTT. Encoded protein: CASSLYNTDTQYF.

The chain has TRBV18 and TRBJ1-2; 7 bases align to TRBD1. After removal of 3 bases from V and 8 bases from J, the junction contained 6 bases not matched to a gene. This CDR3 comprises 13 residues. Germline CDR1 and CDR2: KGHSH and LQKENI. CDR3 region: CASSPGQNFGYTF. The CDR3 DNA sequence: TGTGCCAGCTCACCGGGACAGAACTTCGGCTACACCTTC.

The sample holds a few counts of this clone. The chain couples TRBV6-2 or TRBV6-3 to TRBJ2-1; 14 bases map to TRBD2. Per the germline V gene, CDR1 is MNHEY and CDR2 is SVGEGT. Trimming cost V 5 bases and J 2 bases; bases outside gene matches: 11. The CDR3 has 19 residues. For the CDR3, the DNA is TGTGCCAGCAGTCCCACCCTGGGACTAGCGGGAGCTACCTACAATGAGCAGTTCTTC. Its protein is CASSPTLGLAGATYNEQFF.

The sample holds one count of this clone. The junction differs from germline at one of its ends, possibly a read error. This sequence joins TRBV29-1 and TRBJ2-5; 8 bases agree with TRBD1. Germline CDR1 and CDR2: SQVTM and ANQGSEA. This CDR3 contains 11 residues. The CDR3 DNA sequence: TGCAGCATTGACAGGGGAGAGACCCAGTACTTC. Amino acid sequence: CSIDRGETQYF. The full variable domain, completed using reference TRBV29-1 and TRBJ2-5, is SAVISQKPSRDICQRGTSLTIQCQVDSQVTMMFWYRQQPGQSLTLIATANQGSEATYESGFVIDKFPISRPNLTFSTLTVSNMSPEDSSIYLCSIDRGETQYFGPGTRLLVL.

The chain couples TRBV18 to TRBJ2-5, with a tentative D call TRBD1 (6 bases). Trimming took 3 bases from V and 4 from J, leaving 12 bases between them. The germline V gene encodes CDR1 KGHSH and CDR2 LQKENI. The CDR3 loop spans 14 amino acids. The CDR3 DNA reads TGTGCCAGCTCACCCAACAGGGTTACAGAGACCCAGTACTTC. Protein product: CASSPNRVTETQYF.

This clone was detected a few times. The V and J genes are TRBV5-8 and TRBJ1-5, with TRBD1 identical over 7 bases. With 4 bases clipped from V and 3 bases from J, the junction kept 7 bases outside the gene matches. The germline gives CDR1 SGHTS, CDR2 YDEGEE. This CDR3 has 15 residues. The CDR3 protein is CASSPQDRTNQPQHF. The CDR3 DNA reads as TGTGCCAGCAGCCCACAGGACAGGACCAATCAGCCCCAGCATTTT.

For the CDR3, the DNA is TGCGCCAGCAGTCCCCAGGGGGGGGTTAAGACCTTC. Its translation: CASSPQGGVKTF. The genes are TRBV5-1 and TRBJ1-2, with TRBD1 matching over 7 bases. The V and J ends lost 5 bases and 14 bases, in that order; junction bases with no gene match: 12. This CDR3 is built from 12 residues. Germline CDR1 and CDR2: SGHRS and YFSETQ. Variable domain in full (rest from reference TRBV5-1 and TRBJ1-2): KAGVTQTPRYLIKTRGQQVTLSCSPISGHRSVSWYQQTPGQGLQFLFEYFSETQRNKGNFPGRFSGRQFSNSRSEMNVSTLELGDSALYLCASSPQGGVKTFGSGTRLTVV.

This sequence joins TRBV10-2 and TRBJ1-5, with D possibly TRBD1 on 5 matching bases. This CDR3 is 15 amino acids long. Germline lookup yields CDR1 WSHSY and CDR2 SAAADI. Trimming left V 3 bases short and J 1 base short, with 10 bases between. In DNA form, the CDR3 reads TGCGCCAGCAGTGACCGGGGGGTGAGCAATCAGCCCCAGCATTTT. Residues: CASSDRGVSNQPQHF.

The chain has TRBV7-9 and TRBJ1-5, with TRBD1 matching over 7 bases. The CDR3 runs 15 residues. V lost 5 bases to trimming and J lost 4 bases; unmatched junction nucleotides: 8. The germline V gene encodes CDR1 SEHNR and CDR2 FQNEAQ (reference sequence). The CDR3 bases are TGTGCCAGCAGCCCTGCAGGGGGACCTAATCAGCCCCAGCATTTT. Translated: CASSPAGGPNQPQHF.

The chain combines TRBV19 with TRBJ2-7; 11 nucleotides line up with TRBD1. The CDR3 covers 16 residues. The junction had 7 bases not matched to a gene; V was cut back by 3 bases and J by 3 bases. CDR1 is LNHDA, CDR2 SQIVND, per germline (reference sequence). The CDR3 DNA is TGTGCCAGTAGTATCACGGACAGGGGGCCTAACTACGAGCAGTACTTC. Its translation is CASSITDRGPNYEQYF.

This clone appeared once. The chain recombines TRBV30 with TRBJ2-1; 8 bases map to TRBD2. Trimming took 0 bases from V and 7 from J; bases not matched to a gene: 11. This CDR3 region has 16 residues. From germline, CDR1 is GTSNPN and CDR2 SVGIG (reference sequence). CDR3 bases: TGTGCCTGGAGTGTGTGGGGCGGGAGGTTCGGGAATGAGCAGTTCTTC. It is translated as CAWSVWGGRFGNEQFF.

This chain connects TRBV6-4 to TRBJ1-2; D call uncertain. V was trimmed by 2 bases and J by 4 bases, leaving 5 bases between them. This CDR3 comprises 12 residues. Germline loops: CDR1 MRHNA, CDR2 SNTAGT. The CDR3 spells CASSDRVYGYTF. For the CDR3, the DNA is TGTGCCAGCAGTGACAGGGTCTATGGCTACACCTTC.

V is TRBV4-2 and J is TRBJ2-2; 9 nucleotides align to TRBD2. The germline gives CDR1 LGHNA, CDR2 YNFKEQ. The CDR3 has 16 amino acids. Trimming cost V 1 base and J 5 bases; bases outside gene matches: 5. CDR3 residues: CASSQGLAGRTGELFF. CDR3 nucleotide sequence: TGTGCCAGCAGCCAAGGCCTAGCGGGAAGAACCGGGGAGCTGTTTTTT.

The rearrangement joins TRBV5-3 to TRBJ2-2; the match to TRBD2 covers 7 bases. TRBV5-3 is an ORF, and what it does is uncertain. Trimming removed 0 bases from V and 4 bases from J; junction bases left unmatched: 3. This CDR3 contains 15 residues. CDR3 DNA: TGTGCCAGAAGCTTGGCTCGGGAGGTCACCGGGGAGCTGTTTTTT. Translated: CARSLAREVTGELFF.

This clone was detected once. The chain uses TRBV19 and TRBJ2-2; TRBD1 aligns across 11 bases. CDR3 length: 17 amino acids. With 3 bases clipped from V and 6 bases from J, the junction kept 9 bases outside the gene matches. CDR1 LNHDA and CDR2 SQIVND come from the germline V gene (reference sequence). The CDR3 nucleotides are TGTGCCAGTAGTATGGTACGGGACAGGGGGGTCGCCGGGGAGCTGTTTTTT. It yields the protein CASSMVRDRGVAGELFF.

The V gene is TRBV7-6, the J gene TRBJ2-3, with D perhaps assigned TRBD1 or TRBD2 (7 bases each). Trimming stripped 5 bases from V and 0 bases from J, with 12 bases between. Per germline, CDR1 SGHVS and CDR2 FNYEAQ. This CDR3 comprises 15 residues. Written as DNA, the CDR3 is TGTGCCAGCAGCGAGCAGGGGGGGAGCACAGATACGCAGTATTTT. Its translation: CASSEQGGSTDTQYF.

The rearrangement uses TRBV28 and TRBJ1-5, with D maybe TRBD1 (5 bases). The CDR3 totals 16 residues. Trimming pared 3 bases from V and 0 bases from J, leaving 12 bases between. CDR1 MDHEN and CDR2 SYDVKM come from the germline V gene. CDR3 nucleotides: TGTGCCAGCAGTTTCTCCCGGGGCCTTAGCAATCAGCCCCAGCATTTT. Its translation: CASSFSRGLSNQPQHF.